This TCR beta chain was found in a study of early T cells in non-severe SARS-CoV-2 infection. Study-level background: Whole-blood bulk RNA, unsorted, was sequenced, and chains were unpaired.

This clonotype was observed a handful of times. The antigen is unknown. Study-wide results and limits: Private and CD4 specificities were missed by VDJdb matching, which favored anti-spike CD8 responses.

The germline V and J ends were trimmed by 1 base and 5 bases, with 4 bases remaining between them. The CDR3 contains 12 residues. Germline V gene sequence: CDR1 KGHSH, CDR2 LQKENI. Individually, cDNA molecules had unique molecular identifiers attached to them. TCRdb re-called the 5' RACE reads through MiXCR, storing one row per CDR3 protein. The data show about 35,000 distinct CDR3 sequences, 5% to 6.5% seen once. The receptor's source is an adult who was a healthcare worker with PCR-confirmed SARS-CoV-2 infection or an uninfected control (not recorded which). J is TRBJ2-3 and V is TRBV18; D call uncertain. What was sequenced was whole blood. DNA for the CDR3: TGTGCCAGCTCACCACTCCAAGATACGCAGTATTTT. As protein: CASSPLQDTQYF.